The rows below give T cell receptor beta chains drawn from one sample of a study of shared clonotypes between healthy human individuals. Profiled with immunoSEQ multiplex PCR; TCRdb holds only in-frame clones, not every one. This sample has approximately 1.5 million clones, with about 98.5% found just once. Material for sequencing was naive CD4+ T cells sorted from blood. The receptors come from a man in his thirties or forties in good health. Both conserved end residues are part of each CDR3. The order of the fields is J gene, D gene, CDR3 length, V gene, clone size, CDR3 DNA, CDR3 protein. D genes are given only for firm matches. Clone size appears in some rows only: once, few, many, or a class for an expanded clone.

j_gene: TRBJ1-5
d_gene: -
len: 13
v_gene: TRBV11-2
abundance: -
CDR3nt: TGTGCCAGCAGCTTAGGTTTGGCCAACCCCCAGCATTTT
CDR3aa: CASSLGLANPQHF

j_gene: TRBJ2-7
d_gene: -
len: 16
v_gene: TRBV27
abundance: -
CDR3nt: TGTGCCAGCAGTTGGGGAAGGAGACAGGCTTTGGGCGAGCAGTACTTC
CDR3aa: CASSWGRRQALGEQYF

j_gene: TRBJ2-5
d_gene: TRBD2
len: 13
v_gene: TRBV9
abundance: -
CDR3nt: TGTGCCAGCAGCGTAAGCGGGGGCGAGACCCAGTACTTC
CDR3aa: CASSVSGGETQYF

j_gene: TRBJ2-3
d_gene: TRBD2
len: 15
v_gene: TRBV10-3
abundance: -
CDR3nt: TGTGCCATCAGTGAGTGGACTAGCGGAGCAGATACGCAGTATTTT
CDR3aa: CAISEWTSGADTQYF

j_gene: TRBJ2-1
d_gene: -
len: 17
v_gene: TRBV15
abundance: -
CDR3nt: TGTGCCACCAGCAGAGATGTCGGCGGGGTGTTCTACAATGAGCAGTTCTTC
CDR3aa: CATSRDVGGVFYNEQFF

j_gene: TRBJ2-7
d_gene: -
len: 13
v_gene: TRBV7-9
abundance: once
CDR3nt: TGTGCCAGCAGCCCCGGGGGAATTTCGGAGCAGTACTTC
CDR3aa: CASSPGGISEQYF

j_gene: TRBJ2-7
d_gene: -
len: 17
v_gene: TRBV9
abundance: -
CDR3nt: TGTGCCAGCAGCCCTTATGGGAGCGGATCAAGCTCCTACGAGCAGTACTTC
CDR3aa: CASSPYGSGSSSYEQYF

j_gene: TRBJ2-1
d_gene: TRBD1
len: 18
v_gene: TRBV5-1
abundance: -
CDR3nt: TGCGCCAGCAGCTCCGGGACAGGGGGCGCCGGGAGGGTCTTGGAGCAGTTCTTC
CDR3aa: CASSSGTGGAGRVLEQFF

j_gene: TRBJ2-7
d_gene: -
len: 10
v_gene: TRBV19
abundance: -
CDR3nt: TGTGCCAGTAGTAGGCGGGAGCAGTACTTC
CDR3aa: CASSRREQYF

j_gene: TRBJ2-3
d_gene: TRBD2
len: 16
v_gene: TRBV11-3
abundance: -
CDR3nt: TGTGCCAGCAGCTACCGACTAGCGGGAGCTTCGGATACGCAGTATTTT
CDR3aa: CASSYRLAGASDTQYF

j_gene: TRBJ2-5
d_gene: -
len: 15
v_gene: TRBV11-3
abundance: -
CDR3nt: TGTGCCAGCAGCACTAAACCTCGGTGGTTGGAGACCCAGTACTTC
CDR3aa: CASSTKPRWLETQYF

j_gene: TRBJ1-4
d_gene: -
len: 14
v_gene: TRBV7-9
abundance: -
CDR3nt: TGTGCCAGCAGCGGCAGGGGTTTAGGAGAAAAACTGTTTTTT
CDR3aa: CASSGRGLGEKLFF

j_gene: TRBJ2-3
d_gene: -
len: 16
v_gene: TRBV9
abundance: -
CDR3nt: TGTGCCAGCAGCGTAGACCCGGGTAGGGGCACAGATACGCAGTATTTT
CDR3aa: CASSVDPGRGTDTQYF

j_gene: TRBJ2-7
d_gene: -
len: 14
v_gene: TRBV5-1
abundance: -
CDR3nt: TGCGCCAGCAGCTTTATTGACGTCTCCTACGAGCAGTACTTC
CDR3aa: CASSFIDVSYEQYF

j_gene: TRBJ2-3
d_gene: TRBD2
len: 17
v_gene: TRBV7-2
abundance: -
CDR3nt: TGTGCCAGCAGCCCGCAATGGGGCGGGGGTTACACAGATACGCAGTATTTT
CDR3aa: CASSPQWGGGYTDTQYF

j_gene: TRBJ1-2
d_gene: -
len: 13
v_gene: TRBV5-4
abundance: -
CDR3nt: TGTGCCAGCAGCTTGGACACGAACTATGGCTACACCTTC
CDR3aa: CASSLDTNYGYTF

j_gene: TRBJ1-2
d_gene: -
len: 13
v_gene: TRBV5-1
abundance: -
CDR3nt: TGCGCCAGCGCCCCGGCAGGGGACTATGGCTACACCTTC
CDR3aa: CASAPAGDYGYTF

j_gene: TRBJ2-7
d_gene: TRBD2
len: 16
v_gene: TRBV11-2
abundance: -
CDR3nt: TGTGCCAGCAGCTCCTCCGCCCGACTAGCACCCTACGAGCAGTACTTC
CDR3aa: CASSSSARLAPYEQYF

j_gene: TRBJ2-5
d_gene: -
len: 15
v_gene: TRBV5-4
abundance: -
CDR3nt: TGTGCCAGCAGCGCGAAAAGAGCTCGGTCGGAGACCCAGTACTTC
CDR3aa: CASSAKRARSETQYF

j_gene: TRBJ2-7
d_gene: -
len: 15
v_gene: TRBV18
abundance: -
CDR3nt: TGTGCCAGCTCAATCCAGGGCGAAAGGTCCTACGAGCAGTACTTC
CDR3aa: CASSIQGERSYEQYF

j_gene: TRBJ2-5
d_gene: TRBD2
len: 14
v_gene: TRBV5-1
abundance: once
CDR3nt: TGCGCCAGCAGTTCTCTGACTAGCGTGGAGACCCAGTACTTC
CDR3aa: CASSSLTSVETQYF

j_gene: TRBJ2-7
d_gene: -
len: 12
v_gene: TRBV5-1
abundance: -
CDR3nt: TGCGCCAGCAGCCGGGACTCCTACGAGCAGTACTTC
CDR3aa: CASSRDSYEQYF

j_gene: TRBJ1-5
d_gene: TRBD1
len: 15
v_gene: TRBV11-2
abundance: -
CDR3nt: TGTGCCAGCAGCTACGACAGGGGTAACAATCAGCCCCAGCATTTT
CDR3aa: CASSYDRGNNQPQHF

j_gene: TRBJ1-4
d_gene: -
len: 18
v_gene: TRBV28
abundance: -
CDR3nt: TGTGCCAGCAGTCTAGGCCCCCGGGGGCGGCTCAGTAATGAAAAACTGTTTTTT
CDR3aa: CASSLGPRGRLSNEKLFF

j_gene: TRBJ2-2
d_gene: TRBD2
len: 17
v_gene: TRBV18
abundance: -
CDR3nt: TGTGCCAGCTCCCCAACGGGACTAGCGGGAGCTGGCGGGGAGCTGTTTTTT
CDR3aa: CASSPTGLAGAGGELFF

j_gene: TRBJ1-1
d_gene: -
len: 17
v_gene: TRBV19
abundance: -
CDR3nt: TGTGCCAGTAGTATCTATGGGGTGTCCGCGGGGTCCACTGAAGCTTTCTTT
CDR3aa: CASSIYGVSAGSTEAFF

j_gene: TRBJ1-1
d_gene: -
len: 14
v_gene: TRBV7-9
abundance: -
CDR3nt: TGTGCCAGCAGCTTAGGAGGGGAAGGCACTGAAGCTTTCTTT
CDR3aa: CASSLGGEGTEAFF

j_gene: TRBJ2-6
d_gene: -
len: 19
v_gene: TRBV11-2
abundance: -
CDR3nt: TGTGCCAGCAGCTTTAAATCCGTCGGGGGCTTCTCTGGGGCCAACGTCCTGACTTTC
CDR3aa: CASSFKSVGGFSGANVLTF

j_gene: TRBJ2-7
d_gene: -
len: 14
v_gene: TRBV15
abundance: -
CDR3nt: TGTGCCACCAGCAGAGTAGGGAGAGACTACGAGCAGTACTTC
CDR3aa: CATSRVGRDYEQYF

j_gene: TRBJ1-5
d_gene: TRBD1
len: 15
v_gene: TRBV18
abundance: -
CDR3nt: TGTGCCAGCTCACCACGGGACAGGGTTCACCAGCCCCAGCATTTT
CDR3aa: CASSPRDRVHQPQHF

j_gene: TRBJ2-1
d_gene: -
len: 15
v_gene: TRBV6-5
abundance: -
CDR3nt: TGTGCCAGCAGTGGTCAGACCCAGGGGCACAATGAGCAGTTCTTC
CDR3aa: CASSGQTQGHNEQFF

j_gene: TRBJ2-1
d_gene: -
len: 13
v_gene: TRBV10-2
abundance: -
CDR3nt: TGCGCCAGCAGAGGGACATTATACAATGAGCAGTTCTTC
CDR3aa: CASRGTLYNEQFF

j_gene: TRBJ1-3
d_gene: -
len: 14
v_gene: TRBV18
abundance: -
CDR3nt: TGTGCCAGCTCATCGACAGGTTCTGGAAACACCATATATTTT
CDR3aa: CASSSTGSGNTIYF

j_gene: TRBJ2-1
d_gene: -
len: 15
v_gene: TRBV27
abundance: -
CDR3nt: TGTGCCAGCAGCCGATCGGGGCCCCGTACCGAGGAGCAGTTCTTC
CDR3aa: CASSRSGPRTEEQFF

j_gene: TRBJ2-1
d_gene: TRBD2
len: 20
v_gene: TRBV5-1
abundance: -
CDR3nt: TGCGCCAGCAGCTCCTCCGGGACTAGCGGGAGCCTAAGCTCCTACAATGAGCAGTTCTTC
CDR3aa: CASSSSGTSGSLSSYNEQFF

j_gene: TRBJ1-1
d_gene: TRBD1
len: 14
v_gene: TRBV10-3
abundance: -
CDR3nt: TGTGCCATCAGGGAGGGACAGGTCGGGCTTGAAGCTTTCTTT
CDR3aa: CAIREGQVGLEAFF

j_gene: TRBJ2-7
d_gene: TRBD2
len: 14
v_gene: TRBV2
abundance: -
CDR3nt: TGTGCCAGCGGGGGACTAGCGGGAGCCTACGAGCAGTACTTC
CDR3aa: CASGGLAGAYEQYF

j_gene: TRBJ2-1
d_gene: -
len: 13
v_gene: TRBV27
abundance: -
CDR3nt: TGTGCCAGCAGAGGGACTGCCTACAATGAGCAGTTCTTC
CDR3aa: CASRGTAYNEQFF

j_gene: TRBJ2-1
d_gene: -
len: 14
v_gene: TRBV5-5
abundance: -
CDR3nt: TGTGCCAGCAGCAAGACTAGTCCCATCAATGAGCAGTTCTTC
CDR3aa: CASSKTSPINEQFF